This T cell receptor (beta chain) was captured in a study of blood T cell repertoires in COVID-19. Study-wide context: T cells, B-cell-depleted T cells, or PBMCs provided the cDNA or gDNA that served as material.

In the authors' methods: Scientists estimated how many nucleated cells there were by amplifying reference gene primers. The repertoire was sequenced with immunoSEQ multiplex PCR; TCRdb's copy has only in-frame clones and lacks some. Clonal size and the V and J genes are those of that table, whereas D and trimming came from the DNA. Here the sample spans fewer than 500,000 clones, 87% being singletons. V was cut by 3 bases and J by 0 bases, with 11 bases left in between. The length of the CDR3 is 15 residues. The germline gives CDR1 KGHSH, CDR2 LQKENI. The age range of participants was about 18 to 95 years, with residence in about two dozen US areas. The study assigned cohorts using participant-reported clinical history. This clone was detected once.

The sequence was collected from a woman aged 18-29 years with acute COVID-19. This chain connects TRBV18 to TRBJ1-1; weak D call: TRBD1 (6 bases). Sequencing was performed on PBMCs or T cells enriched from blood (not recorded which). CDR3 nucleotides: TGTGCCAGCTCACCGACAGGAATCATGAACACTGAAGCTTTCTTT. Translating it yields CASSPTGIMNTEAFF.